The source of this T cell receptor beta chain is a study of CD8 T cells in Susac syndrome. Random-hexamer reverse transcription was applied to 0.5 to 1 ug RNA. Amplification of TCR beta CDR3 across 54 Vbeta and 13 Jbeta was performed with immunoSEQ multiplex PCR. One entry per CDR3 protein, called by TCRdb with MiXCR from the immunoSEQ multiplex PCR reads. The sample gives a few hundred thousand distinct CDR3 sequences, 95% of which show up once; 0.075% to 0.095% is in the top ten. Study-level findings and limits: Regarding the TCR sequencing and HLA analysis, the study admitted that a relatively small number of individuals were involved.

Sequencing of TCR beta was performed on blood CD8+ T cells and on blood CD4+ T cells. The patients serving as multiple sclerosis controls were treatment-naive. They had stable or active relapsing-remitting disease and fulfilled revised McDonald criteria. Concerning this clonotype itself: Its antigen is as yet unknown.

This CDR3 has 11 residues. The germline V gene has CDR1 DFQATT and CDR2 SNEGSKA (reference sequence). J lost 14 bases, V lost 0 bases, and 6 bases had no gene match. J is TRBJ2-5 and V is TRBV20-1; 7 bases map to TRBD2. Material for sequencing was CD4+ T cells from PBMCs. This receptor was taken from a human donor with multiple sclerosis. CDR3: CSARDHERGYF. The CDR3 DNA reads as TGCAGTGCTAGAGATCACGAGCGGGGATACTTC.